The 3 T cell receptor beta chains presented below share a single source sample, sequenced in a study of T cells after yellow fever vaccination. TCRdb reprocessed the 5' RACE reads with MiXCR, giving one entry per CDR3 protein. The data contain 400,000 or so distinct CDR3 sequences, around 19% of them singletons. Sample: PBMCs, taken before the yellow fever booster vaccination. The receptors originated from a man younger than 35 who received the YFV17D yellow fever vaccine.

This clonotype has a handful of counts. This chain connects TRBV12-3 or TRBV12-4 to TRBJ2-3; TRBD2 is a possible D gene (5 bases). Trimming pared 6 bases from V and 2 bases from J, leaving 15 bases between. The CDR3 length is 15 residues. CDR3 sequence reads: CASRATTSYTDTQYF. The DNA of the CDR3 is TGTGCCAGCAGGGCGACTACATCTTACACAGATACGCAGTATTTT.

There are a few counts of this clonotype. The chain joins TRBV7-2 to TRBJ2-5; D might be TRBD2 (6 bases). V was shortened by 1 base and J by 4 bases, with 13 bases between the two germline ends. The V gene's germline CDR1 is SGHTA and CDR2 FQGNSA. The CDR3 loop spans 15 amino acids. CDR3 amino acids: CASSLGQAGRETQYF. CDR3 sequence (DNA): TGTGCCAGCAGCTTAGGGCAGGCGGGAAGAGAGACCCAGTACTTC.

This chain joins TRBV4-3 and TRBJ2-7, with a possible D match to TRBD2 (5 bases). The CDR3 extends over 14 amino acids. V was trimmed by 3 bases and J by 7 bases, leaving 16 bases between them. Germline V gives CDR1 LGHNA, CDR2 YSLEER. The CDR3 reads CASSHSLQTGEQYF. The DNA for the CDR3 is TGCGCCAGCAGCCATTCTCTCCAGACGGGAGAGCAGTACTTC.